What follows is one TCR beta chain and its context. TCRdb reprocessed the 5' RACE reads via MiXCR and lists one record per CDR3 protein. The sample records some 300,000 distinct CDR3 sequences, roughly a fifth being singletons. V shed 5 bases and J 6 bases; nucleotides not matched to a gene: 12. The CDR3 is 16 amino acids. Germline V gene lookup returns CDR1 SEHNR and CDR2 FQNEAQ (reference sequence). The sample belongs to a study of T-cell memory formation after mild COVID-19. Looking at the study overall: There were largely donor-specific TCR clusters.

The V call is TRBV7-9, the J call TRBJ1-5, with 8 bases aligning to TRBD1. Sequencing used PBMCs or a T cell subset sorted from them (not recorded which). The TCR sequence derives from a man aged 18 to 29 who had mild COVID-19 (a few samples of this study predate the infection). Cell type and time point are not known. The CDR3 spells CASSPGDRILTQPQHF. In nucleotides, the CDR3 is TGTGCCAGCAGCCCAGGGGACAGGATCCTTACTCAGCCCCAGCATTTT.